This TCR beta chain was identified during a study of T cell responses to AZD1222 COVID-19 vaccine (dated by TCRdb to about 2021). Broadly, across the study: Because spike-specific TCR depth and breadth did not differ between the two schedules, AZD1222 recipients who got a second dose at roughly 4 weeks were pooled with those who got a second dose at roughly 12 weeks. A total of 233 trial participants underwent TCR sequencing, of whom roughly 210 had received two doses of AZD1222 and approximately 25 had received two doses of the MenACWY control vaccine. Enrollment into the trials was organized by age into subgroups of 18-55, 56-69 and 70-plus years, and those subgroups contained approximately 150, 30 and 60 TCR-sequenced participants, respectively. Study-wide findings and limitations: In the small 56-69-year group, the increase in depth fell short of significance, most likely because of low power. Reportedly, almost half of the unique spike-specific TCRs recognized epitopes lying outside the regions that are mutated in the B.1.351 and B.1.1.7 variants. After two AZD1222 doses, spike-specific TCR breadth and depth were significantly higher than at day 0 and than in MenACWY recipients. Participants were mostly white British, with more females than males. The authors suggested clonal diversity may have been underestimated. Because no day 14 peak-response samples were available, the repertoires could be characterized only after the peak T cell response. Conclusions about previously exposed vaccinees are limited, since just five to seven AZD1222 recipients were seropositive for SARS-CoV-2 at baseline. CD4 TCRs associated with the vaccine covered the entire spike protein, and the dominant responses were in regions 160-218 and 743-854.

As concerns this clone: Its antigen remains undetermined. The record has no base qualities; no much larger clone is one base away.

Explained via the paper, the time point label denotes: baseline before first vaccination. Samples from vaccinated people were obtained from the UK trials COV001 and COV002, which included a single-blind randomized controlled phase 2/3 trial of AZD1222 (ChAdOx1 nCoV-19) in healthy adults. For TCRbeta chain sequencing, PBMC samples from trial participants were taken at day 0 and at day 28 after the second dose. The CDR3 regions of human TCRbeta chains were analyzed by immunosequencing. On the study's bioinformatics: TCRs in the repertoires were matched against a reference library of SARS-CoV-2-specific TCRs that had been generated with the MIRA antigen-specificity platform. Breadth was defined as the fraction of unique TCRs that were SARS-CoV-2-associated. Depth was defined as the fraction of total T cells that were SARS-CoV-2-associated. Using the MIRA data, each spike-specific TCR was mapped to the spike region that the TCR reacts to and placed in a CD4 or CD8 class. Log10-transformed breadth and depth values were compared by one-way ANOVA with Sidak's multiple comparisons tests. The source is immuneACCESS, and TCRdb retained only in-frame sequences with V and J called. Part of the clones is not carried over; for the studies checked, unresolved V genes explain less than half of this, and the remainder is unexplained. Clone size and the V and J calls come from that table; the DNA yielded D and trimming. This sample lists roughly 110,000 clones; roughly 88% were detected once. The ten largest clones add up to 5.1% of the sample.

This TCR was sampled from an adult in good health. Specimen: peripheral blood, collected on day 0 of AZD1222 vaccination.

CDR3 region: CASSSGLRGSDEQYF. The nucleotides read TGTGCCAGCAGCTCGGGCCTCAGGGGGTCGGACGAGCAGTACTTC. Rearrangement joined TRBV7-3 to TRBJ2-7; 7 bases in the middle match TRBD1. The CDR3 sequence holds 15 residues, the cysteine and phenylalanine included. Just the 45-base CDR3 DNA is kept, in frame starting at base 1. CDR1 and CDR2 are drawn from the germline V gene: SGHTA, FQGTGA. The V end gives up 4 bases and the J end 5 bases, leaving 11 bases in the junction not matched to a gene.